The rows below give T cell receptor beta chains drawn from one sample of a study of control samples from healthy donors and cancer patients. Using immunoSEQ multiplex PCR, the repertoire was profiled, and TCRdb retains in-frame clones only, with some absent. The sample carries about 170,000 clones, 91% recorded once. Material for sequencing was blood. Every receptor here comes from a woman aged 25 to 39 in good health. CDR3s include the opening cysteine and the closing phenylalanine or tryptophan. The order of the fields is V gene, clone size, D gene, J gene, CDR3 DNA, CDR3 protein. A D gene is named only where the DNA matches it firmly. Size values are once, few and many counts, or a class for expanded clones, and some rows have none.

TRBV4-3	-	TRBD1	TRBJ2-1	TGCGCCAGCAGCCAGGGACAGGGGACCCCCTACAATGAGCAGTTCTTC	CASSQGQGTPYNEQFF
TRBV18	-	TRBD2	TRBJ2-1	TGTGCCAGCTCACCTCCACTAGCGGGCTCCTACAATGAGCAGTTCTTC	CASSPPLAGSYNEQFF
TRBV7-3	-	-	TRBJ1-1	TGTGCCAGCAGCTTCGGCGGGAACACTGAAGCTTTCTTT	CASSFGGNTEAFF
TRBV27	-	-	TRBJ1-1	TGTGCCAGCAGTTTATCGGGGGGAGGGGACACTGAAGCTTTCTTT	CASSLSGGGDTEAFF
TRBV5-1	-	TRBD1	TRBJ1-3	TGCGCCAGCAGCTTGGGGGACAGGTCTGGAAACACCATATATTTT	CASSLGDRSGNTIYF
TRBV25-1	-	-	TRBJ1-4	TGTGCCAGCTGGGGACGGGGGAATGAAAAACTGTTTTTT	CASWGRGNEKLFF
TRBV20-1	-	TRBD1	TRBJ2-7	TGCAGTGCTAGTCGGACAGGGATCTACGAGCAGTACTTC	CSASRTGIYEQYF
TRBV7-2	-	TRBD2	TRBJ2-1	TGTGCCAGCAGATCAACTAGCGGGAGATTCAATGAGCAGTTCTTC	CASRSTSGRFNEQFF
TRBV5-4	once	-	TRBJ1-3	TGTGCCAGCAGCTTGCGCCCGAGCTCTGGAAACACCATATATTTT	CASSLRPSSGNTIYF
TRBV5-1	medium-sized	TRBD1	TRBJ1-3	TGCGCCAGCAGCTTGGAAGGGGGCGGAAACACCATATATTTT	CASSLEGGGNTIYF
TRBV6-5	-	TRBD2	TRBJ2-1	TGTGCCAGCAGGACTAGCGGGAGCTATGAGCAGTTCTTC	CASRTSGSYEQFF
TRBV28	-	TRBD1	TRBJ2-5	TGTGCCAGCAGTCCCTACTGGACAGGGGGCAGGGAGACCCAGTACTTC	CASSPYWTGGRETQYF
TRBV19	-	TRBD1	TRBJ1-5	TGTGCCAGTAGCCCGGACAGGGGGGAGAATCAGCCCCAGCATTTT	CASSPDRGENQPQHF
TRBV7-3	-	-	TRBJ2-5	TGTGCCAGCAGCTTAGTTCCAGGGGTAGAGACCCAGTACTTC	CASSLVPGVETQYF
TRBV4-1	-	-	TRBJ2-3	TGCGCCAGCAGCCAACCCACAGATACGCAGTATTTT	CASSQPTDTQYF
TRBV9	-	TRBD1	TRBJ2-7	TGTGCCAGCAGCCCCGGACAGGTTGACTCCTACGAGCAGTACTTC	CASSPGQVDSYEQYF
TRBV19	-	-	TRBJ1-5	TGTGCCAGTAGTTCGGACAGAAACAATCAGCCCCAGCATTTT	CASSSDRNNQPQHF
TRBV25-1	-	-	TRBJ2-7	TGTGCCAGCAGTGCGGGACACGAGCAGTACTTC	CASSAGHEQYF
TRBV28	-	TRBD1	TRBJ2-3	TGTGCCAGCAGTTTAGGACAGGGGGCTACAGATACGCAGTATTTT	CASSLGQGATDTQYF
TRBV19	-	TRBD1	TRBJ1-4	TGTGCCAGTAGATATCGGACAGGAGGTGAAAAACTGTTTTTT	CASRYRTGGEKLFF
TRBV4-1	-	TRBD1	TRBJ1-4	TGCGCCAGCAGCCAAGGATTAGGGACAGGGGATGAAAAACTGTTTTTT	CASSQGLGTGDEKLFF
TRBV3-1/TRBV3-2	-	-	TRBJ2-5	TGTGCCAGCAGCCAAGACTCAGGGGGGGAAGAGACCCAGTACTTC	CASSQDSGGEETQYF
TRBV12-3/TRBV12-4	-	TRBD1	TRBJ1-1	TGTGCCAGCAGTTCGACAGGGCTTGAAGCTTTCTTT	CASSSTGLEAFF
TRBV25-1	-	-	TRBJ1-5	TGTGCCAGCAGTGAAGGGGGGGGATGGCAGCCCCAGCATTTT	CASSEGGGWQPQHF
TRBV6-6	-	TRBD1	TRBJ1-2	TGTGCCATCGCAGACAGGGGGTATGGCTACACCTTC	CAIADRGYGYTF
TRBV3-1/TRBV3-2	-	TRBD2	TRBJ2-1	TGTGCCAGCAGCCACGGACTAGCGGGAGTCTACAATGAGCAGTTCTTC	CASSHGLAGVYNEQFF
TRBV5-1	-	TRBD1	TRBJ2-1	TGCGCCAGCAGCACTGGACAGGGGGAGCAGTTCTTC	CASSTGQGEQFF
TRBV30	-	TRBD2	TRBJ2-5	TGTGCCTGGAACCGACTAGCGGGAGGGGAGGAGACCCAGTACTTC	CAWNRLAGGEETQYF
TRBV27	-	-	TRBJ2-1	TGTGCCAGCAAAAGGGTCGAGGGGGTGGCCTACAATGAGCAGTTCTTC	CASKRVEGVAYNEQFF
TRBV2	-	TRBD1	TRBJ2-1	TGTGCCAGCAGTGTTTGGGACAGCTCCTACAATGAGCAGTTCTTC	CASSVWDSSYNEQFF
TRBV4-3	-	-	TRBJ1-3	TGCGCCAGCAGCCAACACCCCGATGGGGGGAGCTCTGGAAACACCATATATTTT	CASSQHPDGGSSGNTIYF
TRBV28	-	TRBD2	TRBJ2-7	TGTGCCAGCAGGGGACTAGCGGGGACCTACGAGCAGTACTTC	CASRGLAGTYEQYF
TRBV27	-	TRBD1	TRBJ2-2	TGTGCCAGCAGTTCGACCCGGGACAGGGAAAACACCGGGGAGCTGTTTTTT	CASSSTRDRENTGELFF
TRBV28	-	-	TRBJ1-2	TGTGCCAGCAGTCCAGGGCATGGCTACACCTTC	CASSPGHGYTF
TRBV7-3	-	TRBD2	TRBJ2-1	TGTGCCAGCAGCATCGGGGGGGCCTACAATGAGCAGTTCTTC	CASSIGGAYNEQFF
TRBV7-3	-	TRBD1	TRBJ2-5	TGTGCCAGCAGCTTAGCGGGACAGGGTGGAGAGACCCAGTACTTC	CASSLAGQGGETQYF
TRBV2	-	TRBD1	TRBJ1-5	TGTGCCAGCAGGAGACAGGGGAATAGCAATCAGCCCCAGCATTTT	CASRRQGNSNQPQHF
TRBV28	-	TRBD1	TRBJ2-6	TGTGCCAGCAGGGTACAGGGGCGCCACTCTGGGGCCAACGTCCTGACTTTC	CASRVQGRHSGANVLTF
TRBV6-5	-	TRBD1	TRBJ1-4	TGTGCCAGCAGTTACCGGGCAGGGGGGGAAAAACTGTTTTTT	CASSYRAGGEKLFF